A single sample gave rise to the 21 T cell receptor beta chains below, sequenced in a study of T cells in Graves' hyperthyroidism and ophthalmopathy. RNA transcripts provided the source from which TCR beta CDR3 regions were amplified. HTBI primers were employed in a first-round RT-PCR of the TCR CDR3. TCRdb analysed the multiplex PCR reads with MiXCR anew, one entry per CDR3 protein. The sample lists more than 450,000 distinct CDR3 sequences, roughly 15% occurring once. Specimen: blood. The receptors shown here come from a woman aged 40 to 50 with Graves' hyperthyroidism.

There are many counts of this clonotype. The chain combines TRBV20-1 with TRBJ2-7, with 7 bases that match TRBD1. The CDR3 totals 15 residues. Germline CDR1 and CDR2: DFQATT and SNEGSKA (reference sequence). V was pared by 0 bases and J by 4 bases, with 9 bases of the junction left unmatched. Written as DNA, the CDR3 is TGCAGTGCTAGAGATCGAAAGGGGGCAAATTACGAGCAGTACTTC. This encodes CSARDRKGANYEQYF.

The CDR3 spells CSVARDTPLGETQYF. DNA for the CDR3: TGCAGCGTCGCCCGGGACACCCCACTCGGAGAGACCCAGTACTTC. V and J are TRBV29-1 and TRBJ2-5; weak D call: TRBD1 (6 bases). CDR1 is SQVTM and CDR2 is ANQGSEA in the germline V gene. This CDR3 comprises 15 residues. V dropped 6 bases and J dropped 4 bases, with 21 bases sitting between them.

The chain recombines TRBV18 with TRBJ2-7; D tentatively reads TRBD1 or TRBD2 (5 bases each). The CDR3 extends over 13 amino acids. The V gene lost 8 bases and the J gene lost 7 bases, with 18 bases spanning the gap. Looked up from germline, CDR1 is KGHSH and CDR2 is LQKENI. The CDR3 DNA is TGTGCCAGCAGCCAAGGGACGGGATGGGAGCAGTACTTC. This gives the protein CASSQGTGWEQYF.

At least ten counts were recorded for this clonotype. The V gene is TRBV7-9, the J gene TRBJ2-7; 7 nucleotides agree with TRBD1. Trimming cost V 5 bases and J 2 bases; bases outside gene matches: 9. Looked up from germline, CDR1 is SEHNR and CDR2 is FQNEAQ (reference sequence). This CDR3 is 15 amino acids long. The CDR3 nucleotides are TGTGCCAGCAGCGCCCAGGGGGATCGGACCTACGAGCAGTACTTC. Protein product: CASSAQGDRTYEQYF.

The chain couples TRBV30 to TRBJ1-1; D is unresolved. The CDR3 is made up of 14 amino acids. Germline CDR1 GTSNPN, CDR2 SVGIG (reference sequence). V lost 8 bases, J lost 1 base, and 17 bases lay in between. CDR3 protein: CALTGPKGNTEAFF. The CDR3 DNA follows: TGTGCCCTGACCGGGCCTAAGGGGAACACTGAAGCTTTCTTT.

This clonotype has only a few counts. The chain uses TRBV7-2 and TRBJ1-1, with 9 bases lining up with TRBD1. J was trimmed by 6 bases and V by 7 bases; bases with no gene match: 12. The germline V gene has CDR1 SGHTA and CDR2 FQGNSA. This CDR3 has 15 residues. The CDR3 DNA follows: TGTGCCAGCACCCAGACAGGGGGAGGATTCGCTGAAGCTTTCTTT. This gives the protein CASTQTGGGFAEAFF.

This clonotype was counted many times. The CDR3 sequence is CASSFASGIDAQFF. For the CDR3, the DNA is TGTGCCAGCAGTTTCGCTAGCGGGATCGACGCGCAGTTCTTC. The rearrangement joins TRBV6-1 to TRBJ2-1; 9 bases align to TRBD2. The CDR3 consists of 14 residues. After removal of 5 bases from V and 12 bases from J, the junction contained 11 bases not matched to a gene. Germline lookup yields CDR1 MNHNS and CDR2 SASEGT.

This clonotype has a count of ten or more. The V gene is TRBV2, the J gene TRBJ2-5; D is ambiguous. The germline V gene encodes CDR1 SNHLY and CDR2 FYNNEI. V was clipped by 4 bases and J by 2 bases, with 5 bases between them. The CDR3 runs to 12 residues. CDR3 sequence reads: CASSGGQETQYF. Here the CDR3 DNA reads TGTGCCAGCAGTGGTGGTCAAGAGACCCAGTACTTC. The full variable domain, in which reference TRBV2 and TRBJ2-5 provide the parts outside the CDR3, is EPEVTQTPSHQVTQMGQEVILRCVPISNHLYFYWYRQILGQKVEFLVSFYNNEISEKSEIFDDQFSVERPDGSNFTLKIRSTKLEDSAMYFCASSGGQETQYFGPGTRLLVL.

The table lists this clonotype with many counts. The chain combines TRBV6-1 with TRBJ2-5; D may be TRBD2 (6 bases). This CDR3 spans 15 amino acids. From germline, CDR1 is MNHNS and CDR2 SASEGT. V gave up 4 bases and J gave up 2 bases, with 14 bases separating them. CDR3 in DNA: TGTGCCAGCAGTGCTCTTGTGGGAGGACAAGAGACCCAGTACTTC. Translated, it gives CASSALVGGQETQYF.

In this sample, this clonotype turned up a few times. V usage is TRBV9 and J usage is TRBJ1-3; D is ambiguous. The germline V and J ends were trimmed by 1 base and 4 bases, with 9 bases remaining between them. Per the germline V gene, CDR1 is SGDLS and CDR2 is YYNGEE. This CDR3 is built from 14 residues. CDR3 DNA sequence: TGTGCCAGCAGCGTACCTGGAGGGGGAAACACCATATATTTT. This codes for CASSVPGGGNTIYF.

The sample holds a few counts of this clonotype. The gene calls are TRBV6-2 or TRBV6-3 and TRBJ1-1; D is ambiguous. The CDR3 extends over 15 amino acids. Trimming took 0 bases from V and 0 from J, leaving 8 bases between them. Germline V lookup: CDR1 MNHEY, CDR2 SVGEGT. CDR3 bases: TGTGCCAGCAGTTACTCGAGAGACTTGAACACTGAAGCTTTCTTT. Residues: CASSYSRDLNTEAFF.

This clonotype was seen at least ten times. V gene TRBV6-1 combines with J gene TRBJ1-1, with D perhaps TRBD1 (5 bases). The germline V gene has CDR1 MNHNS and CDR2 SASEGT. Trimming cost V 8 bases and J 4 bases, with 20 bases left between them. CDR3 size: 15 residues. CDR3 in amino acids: CASCGGGTAGTEAFF. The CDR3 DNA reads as TGTGCCAGCTGTGGGGGAGGCACGGCGGGCACTGAAGCTTTCTTT.

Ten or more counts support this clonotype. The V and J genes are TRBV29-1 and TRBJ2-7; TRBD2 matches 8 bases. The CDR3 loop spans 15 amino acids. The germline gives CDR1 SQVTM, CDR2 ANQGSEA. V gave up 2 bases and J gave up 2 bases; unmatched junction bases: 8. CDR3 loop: CSVEMSERGTYEQYF. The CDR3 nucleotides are TGCAGCGTTGAAATGTCTGAGCGGGGGACCTACGAGCAGTACTTC.

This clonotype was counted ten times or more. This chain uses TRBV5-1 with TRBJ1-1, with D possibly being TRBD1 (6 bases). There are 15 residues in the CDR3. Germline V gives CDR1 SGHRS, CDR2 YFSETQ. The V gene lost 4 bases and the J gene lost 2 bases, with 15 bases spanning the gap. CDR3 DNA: TGCGCCAGCAGCGACCAAATGGGACACAACACTGAAGCTTTCTTT. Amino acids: CASSDQMGHNTEAFF.

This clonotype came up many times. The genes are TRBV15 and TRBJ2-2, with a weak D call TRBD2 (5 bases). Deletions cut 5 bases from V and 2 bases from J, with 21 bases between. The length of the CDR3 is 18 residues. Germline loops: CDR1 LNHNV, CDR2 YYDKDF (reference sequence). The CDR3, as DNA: TGTGCCACCAGCTCCCGGGTGGGAGCCCCTCAAAACACCGGGGAGCTGTTTTTT. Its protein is CATSSRVGAPQNTGELFF.

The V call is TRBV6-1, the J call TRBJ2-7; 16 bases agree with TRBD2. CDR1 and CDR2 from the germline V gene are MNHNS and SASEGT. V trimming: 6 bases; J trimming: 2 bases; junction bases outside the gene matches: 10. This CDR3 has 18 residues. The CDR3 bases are TGTGCCAGCAGACCTAGCCCGGGACTAGCGGGAGGGACCTACGAGCAGTACTTC. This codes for CASRPSPGLAGGTYEQYF.

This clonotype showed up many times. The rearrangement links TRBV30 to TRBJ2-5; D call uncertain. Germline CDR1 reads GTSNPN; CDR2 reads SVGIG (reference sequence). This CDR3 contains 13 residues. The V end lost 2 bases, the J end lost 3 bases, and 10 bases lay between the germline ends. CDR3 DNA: TGTGCCTGGAGTCCCTTGAGCAAAGAGACCCAGTACTTC. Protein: CAWSPLSKETQYF.

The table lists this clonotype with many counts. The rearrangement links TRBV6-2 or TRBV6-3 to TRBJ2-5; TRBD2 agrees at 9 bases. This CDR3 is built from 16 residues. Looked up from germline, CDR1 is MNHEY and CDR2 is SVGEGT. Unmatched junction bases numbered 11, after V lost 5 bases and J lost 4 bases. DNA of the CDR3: TGTGCCAGCAGTAGGATTAGCGGGAGCGGACGAGAGACCCAGTACTTC. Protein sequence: CASSRISGSGRETQYF.

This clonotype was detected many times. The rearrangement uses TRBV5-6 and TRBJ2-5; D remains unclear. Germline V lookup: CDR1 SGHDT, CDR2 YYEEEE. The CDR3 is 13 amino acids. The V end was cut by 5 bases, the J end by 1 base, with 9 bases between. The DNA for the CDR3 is TGTGCCAGCAGTCGACTTTCCCAAGAGACCCAGTACTTC. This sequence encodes CASSRLSQETQYF.

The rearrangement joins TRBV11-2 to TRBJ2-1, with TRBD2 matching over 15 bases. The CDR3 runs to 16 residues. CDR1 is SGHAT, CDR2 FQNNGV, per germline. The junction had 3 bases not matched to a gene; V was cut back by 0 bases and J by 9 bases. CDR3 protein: CASSLELGLAGGEQFF. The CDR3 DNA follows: TGTGCCAGCAGCTTAGAATTGGGACTAGCGGGAGGTGAGCAGTTCTTC.

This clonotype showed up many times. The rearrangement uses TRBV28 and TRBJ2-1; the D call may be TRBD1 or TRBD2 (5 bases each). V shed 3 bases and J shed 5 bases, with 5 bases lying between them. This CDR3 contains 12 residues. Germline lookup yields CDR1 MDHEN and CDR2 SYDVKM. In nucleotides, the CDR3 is TGTGCCAGCAGTTTGGGACACAATGAGCAGTTCTTC. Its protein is CASSLGHNEQFF.